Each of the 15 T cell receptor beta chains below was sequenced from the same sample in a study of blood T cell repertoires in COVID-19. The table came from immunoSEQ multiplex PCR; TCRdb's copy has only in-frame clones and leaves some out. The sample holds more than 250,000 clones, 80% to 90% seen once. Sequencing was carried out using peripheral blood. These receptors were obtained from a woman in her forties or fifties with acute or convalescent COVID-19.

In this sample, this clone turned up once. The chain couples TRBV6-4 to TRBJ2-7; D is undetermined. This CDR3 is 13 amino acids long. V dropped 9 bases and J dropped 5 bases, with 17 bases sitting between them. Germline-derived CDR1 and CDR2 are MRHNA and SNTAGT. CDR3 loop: CASLRQASNEQYV. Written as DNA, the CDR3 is TGTGCCAGTCTACGCCAGGCCTCTAACGAGCAGTACGTC.

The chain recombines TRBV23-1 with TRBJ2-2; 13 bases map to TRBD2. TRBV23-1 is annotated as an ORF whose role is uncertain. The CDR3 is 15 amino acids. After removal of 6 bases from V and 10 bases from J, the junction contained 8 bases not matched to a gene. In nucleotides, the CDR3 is TGCGCCAGCAGATCTAGACTAGCGGGAGGCTCGGAGCTGTTTTTT. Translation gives CASRSRLAGGSELFF.

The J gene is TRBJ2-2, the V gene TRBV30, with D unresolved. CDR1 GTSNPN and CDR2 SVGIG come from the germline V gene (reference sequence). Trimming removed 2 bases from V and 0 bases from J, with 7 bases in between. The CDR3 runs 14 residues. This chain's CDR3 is CAWSKGANTGELFF. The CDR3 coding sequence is TGTGCCTGGAGTAAAGGAGCGAACACCGGGGAGCTGTTTTTT. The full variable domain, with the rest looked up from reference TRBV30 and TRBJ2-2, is SQTIHQWPATLVQPVGSPLSLECTVEGTSNPNLYWYRQAAGRGLQLLFYSVGIGQISSEVPQNLSASRPQDRQFILSSKKLLLSDSGFYLCAWSKGANTGELFFGEGSRLTVL.

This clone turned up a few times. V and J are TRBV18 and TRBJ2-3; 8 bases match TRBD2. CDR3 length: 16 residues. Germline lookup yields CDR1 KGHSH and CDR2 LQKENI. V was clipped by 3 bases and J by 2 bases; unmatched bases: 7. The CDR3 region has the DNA TGTGCCAGCTCACCGCTGACTAGCGCGTTCACAGATACGCAGTATTTT. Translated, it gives CASSPLTSAFTDTQYF.

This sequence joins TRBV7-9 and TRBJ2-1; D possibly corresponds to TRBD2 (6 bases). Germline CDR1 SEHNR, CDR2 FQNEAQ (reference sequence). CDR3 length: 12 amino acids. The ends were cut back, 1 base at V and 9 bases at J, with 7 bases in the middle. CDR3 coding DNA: TGTGCCAGCAGCTTAGTCGGGGGTGAGCAGTTCTTC. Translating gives CASSLVGGEQFF.

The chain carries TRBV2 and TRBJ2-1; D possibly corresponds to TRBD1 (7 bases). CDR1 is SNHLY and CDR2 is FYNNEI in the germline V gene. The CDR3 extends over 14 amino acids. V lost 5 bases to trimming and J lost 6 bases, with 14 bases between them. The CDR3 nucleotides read TGTGCCAGCAGTCCAAACAGGGGACTCAATGAGCAGTTCTTC. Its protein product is CASSPNRGLNEQFF.

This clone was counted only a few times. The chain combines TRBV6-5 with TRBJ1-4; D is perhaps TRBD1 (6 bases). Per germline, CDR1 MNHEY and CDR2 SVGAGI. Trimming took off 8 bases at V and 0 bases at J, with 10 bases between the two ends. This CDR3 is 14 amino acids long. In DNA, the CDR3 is TGTGCCAGCGTTAAGGGGGCAACTAATGAAAAACTGTTTTTT. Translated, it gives CASVKGATNEKLFF.

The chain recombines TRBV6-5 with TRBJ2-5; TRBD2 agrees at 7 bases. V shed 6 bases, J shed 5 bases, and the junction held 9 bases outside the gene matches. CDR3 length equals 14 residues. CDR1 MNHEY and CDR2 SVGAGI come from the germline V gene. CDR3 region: CASRSDTGRETQYF. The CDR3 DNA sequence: TGTGCCAGCAGGTCGGACACCGGGAGGGAGACCCAGTACTTC.

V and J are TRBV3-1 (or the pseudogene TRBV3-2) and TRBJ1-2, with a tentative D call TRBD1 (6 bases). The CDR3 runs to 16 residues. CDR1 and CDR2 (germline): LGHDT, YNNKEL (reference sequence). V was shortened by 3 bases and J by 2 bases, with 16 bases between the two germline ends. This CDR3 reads CASSHRGGAVNYGYTF. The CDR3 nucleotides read TGTGCCAGCAGCCACCGCGGGGGGGCCGTAAACTATGGCTACACCTTC.

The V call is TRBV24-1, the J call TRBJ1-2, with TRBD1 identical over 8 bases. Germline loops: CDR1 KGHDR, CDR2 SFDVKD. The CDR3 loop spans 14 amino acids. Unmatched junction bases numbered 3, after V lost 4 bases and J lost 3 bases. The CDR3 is CATSEPDRDYGYTF. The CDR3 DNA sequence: TGTGCCACCAGTGAACCGGACAGGGACTATGGCTACACCTTC.

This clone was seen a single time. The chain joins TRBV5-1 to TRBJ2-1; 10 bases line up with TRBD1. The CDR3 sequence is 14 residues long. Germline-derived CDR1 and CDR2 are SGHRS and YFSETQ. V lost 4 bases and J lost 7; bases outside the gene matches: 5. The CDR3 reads CASSHSDRGNEQFF. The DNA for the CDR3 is TGCGCCAGCAGCCATTCGGACAGGGGGAATGAGCAGTTCTTC.

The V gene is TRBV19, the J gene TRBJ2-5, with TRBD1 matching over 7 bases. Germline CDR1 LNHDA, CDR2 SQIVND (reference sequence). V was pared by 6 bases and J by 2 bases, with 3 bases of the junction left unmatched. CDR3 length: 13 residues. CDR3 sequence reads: CASRGTDQETQYF. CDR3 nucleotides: TGTGCCAGTAGAGGGACAGATCAAGAGACCCAGTACTTC.

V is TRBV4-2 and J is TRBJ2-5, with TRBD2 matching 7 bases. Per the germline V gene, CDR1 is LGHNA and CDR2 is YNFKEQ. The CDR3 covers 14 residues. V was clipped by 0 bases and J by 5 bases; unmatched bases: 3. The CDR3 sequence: CASSQDTLAETQYF. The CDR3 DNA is TGTGCCAGCAGCCAAGATACACTAGCGGAGACCCAGTACTTC.

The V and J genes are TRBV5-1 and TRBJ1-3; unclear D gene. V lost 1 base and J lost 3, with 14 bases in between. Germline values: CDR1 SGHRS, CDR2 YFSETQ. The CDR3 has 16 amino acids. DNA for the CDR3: TGCGCCAGCAGCTTGAATCCAGGCGGGGATGGAAACACCATATATTTT. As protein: CASSLNPGGDGNTIYF.

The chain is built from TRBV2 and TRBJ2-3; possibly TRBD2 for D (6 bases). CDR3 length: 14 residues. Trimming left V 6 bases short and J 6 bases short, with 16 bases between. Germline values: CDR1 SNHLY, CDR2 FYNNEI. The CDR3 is CASRPSGYTDTQYF. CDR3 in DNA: TGTGCCAGCAGGCCCAGCGGGTATACGGATACGCAGTATTTT.